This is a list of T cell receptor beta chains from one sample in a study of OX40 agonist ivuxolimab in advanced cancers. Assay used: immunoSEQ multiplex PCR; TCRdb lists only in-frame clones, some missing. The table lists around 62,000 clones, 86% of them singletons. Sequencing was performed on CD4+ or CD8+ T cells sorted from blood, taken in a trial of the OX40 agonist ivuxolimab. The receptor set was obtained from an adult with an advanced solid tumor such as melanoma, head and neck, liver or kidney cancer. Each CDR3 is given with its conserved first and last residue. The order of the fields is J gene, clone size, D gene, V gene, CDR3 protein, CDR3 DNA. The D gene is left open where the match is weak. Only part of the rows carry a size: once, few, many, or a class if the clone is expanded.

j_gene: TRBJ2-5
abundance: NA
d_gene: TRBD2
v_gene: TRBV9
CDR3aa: CASSRSSSGRAWETQYF
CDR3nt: TGTGCCAGCAGTCGTAGCTCTAGCGGGAGGGCCTGGGAGACCCAGTACTTC

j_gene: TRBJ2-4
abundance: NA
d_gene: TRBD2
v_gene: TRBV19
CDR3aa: CASSIAGGPLAKNIQYF
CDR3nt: TGTGCCAGTAGTATCGCGGGAGGCCCTCTAGCCAAAAACATTCAGTACTTC

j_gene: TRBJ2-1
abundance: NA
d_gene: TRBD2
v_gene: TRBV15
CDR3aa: CATSRDLAGGSYNEQFF
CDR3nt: TGTGCCACCAGCAGAGATTTAGCGGGAGGTTCCTACAATGAGCAGTTCTTC

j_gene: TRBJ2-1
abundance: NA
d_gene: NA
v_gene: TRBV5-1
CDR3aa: CASSWKQPSSYNEQFF
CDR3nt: TGCGCCAGCAGCTGGAAACAGCCCTCCTCCTACAATGAGCAGTTCTTC

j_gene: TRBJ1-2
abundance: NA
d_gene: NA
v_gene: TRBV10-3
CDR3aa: CAIRAQSRSGNGYTF
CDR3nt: TGTGCCATCAGGGCCCAGTCTAGGTCGGGGAATGGCTACACCTTC

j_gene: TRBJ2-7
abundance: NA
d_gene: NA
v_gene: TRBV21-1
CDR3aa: CASSKTGSLIRPYEQYF
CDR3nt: TGTGCCAGCAGCAAAACGGGAAGCCTAATTCGCCCCTACGAGCAGTACTTC

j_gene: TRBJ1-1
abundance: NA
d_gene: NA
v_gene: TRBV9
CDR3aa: CASSSPGTEAFF
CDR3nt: TGTGCCAGCAGCTCCCCGGGCACTGAAGCTTTCTTT

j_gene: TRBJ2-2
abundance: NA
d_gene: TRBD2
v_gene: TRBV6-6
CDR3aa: CASSYSFSGTGELFF
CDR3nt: TGTGCCAGCAGTTACTCGTTTAGCGGGACCGGGGAGCTGTTTTTT

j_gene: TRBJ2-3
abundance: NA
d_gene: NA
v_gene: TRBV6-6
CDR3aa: CASSYRDPRTDTQYF
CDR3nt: TGTGCCAGCAGTTACAGGGATCCGCGCACAGATACGCAGTATTTT

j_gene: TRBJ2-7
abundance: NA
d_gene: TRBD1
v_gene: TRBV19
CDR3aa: CASRRDSSYEQYF
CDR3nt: TGTGCCAGTAGACGGGACAGTTCCTACGAGCAGTACTTC

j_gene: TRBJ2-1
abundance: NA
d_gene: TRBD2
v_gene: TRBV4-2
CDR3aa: CASSQSLGGLAFNEQFF
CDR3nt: TGTGCCAGCAGCCAATCGCTAGGGGGACTAGCTTTCAATGAGCAGTTCTTC

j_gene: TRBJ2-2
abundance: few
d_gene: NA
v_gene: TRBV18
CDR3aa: CASSLIPGELFF
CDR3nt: TGTGCCAGCTCACTAATTCCCGGGGAGCTGTTTTTT